These 13 T cell receptor beta chains share one sample of origin, sequenced in a study of cytomegalovirus exposure and HLA in healthy donors. A multiplex PCR was run with 60 Vbeta primers and 13 Jbeta primers. Sequencing used immunoSEQ multiplex PCR; TCRdb keeps in-frame clones, though not all of them. The table has about 140,000 clones, approximately 84% seen once. Sequencing input: PBMCs. Receptor source: a man aged 25 to 45 in good health and CMV-seropositive.

The chain is built from TRBV7-2 and TRBJ1-2; D might be TRBD1 (6 bases). Germline CDR1 reads SGHTA; CDR2 reads FQGNSA. The CDR3 covers 13 residues. V lost 5 bases to trimming and J lost 8 bases, with 15 bases between them. The CDR3 nucleotides read TGTGCCAGCAGCCCGGGACAAGTCTTCGGCTACACCTTC. Protein product: CASSPGQVFGYTF.

The V gene is TRBV5-1, the J gene TRBJ2-7; 9 positions agree with TRBD2. With V trimmed by 4 bases and J by 4 bases, 3 bases remained unmatched. Germline V gene data show CDR1 as SGHRS and CDR2 as YFSETQ. CDR3 size: 13 residues. CDR3 in amino acids: CASSGTSRYEQYF. Here the CDR3 DNA reads TGCGCCAGCAGCGGGACTAGCAGATACGAGCAGTACTTC.

The chain uses TRBV5-4 and TRBJ1-4; 10 nucleotides align to TRBD1. Unmatched junction bases numbered 11, after V lost 4 bases and J lost 8 bases. This CDR3 comprises 16 residues. The germline CDR1 and CDR2 sequences are SGHNT and YYREEE (reference sequence). In DNA, the CDR3 is TGTGCCAGCAGCGCAACGACAGGGGGCATGGGGGAAAAACTGTTTTTT. As protein: CASSATTGGMGEKLFF.

This chain connects TRBV4-2 to TRBJ1-2; possibly TRBD1 for D (6 bases). Germline CDR1 is LGHNA and CDR2 is YNFKEQ. Deletions cut 3 bases from V and 6 bases from J, with 23 bases between. The CDR3 runs 17 residues. In DNA, the CDR3 is TGTGCCAGCAGCCAGGGACACCGGGACATTTGGAACGATGGCTACACCTTC. Translation: CASSQGHRDIWNDGYTF.

The rearrangement joins TRBV28 to TRBJ2-7, with a weak D call TRBD2 (5 bases). The V and J ends lost 2 bases and 5 bases respectively, with 7 bases between them. The CDR3 totals 12 residues. CDR1 and CDR2 from the germline V gene are MDHEN and SYDVKM. The CDR3 reads CASSLLGDEQYF. The CDR3 DNA follows: TGTGCCAGCAGTTTACTCGGGGACGAGCAGTACTTC. Full variable domain (rest looked up from reference TRBV28 and TRBJ2-7): DVKVTQSSRYLVKRTGEKVFLECVQDMDHENMFWYRQDPGLGLRLIYFSYDVKMKEKGDIPEGYSVSREKKERFSLILESASTNQTSMYLCASSLLGDEQYFGPGTRLTVT.

This clone has just one count. The gene calls are TRBV6-1 and TRBJ2-6; TRBD2 might be the D (5 bases). Germline CDR1 is MNHNS and CDR2 is SASEGT. The CDR3 has 15 amino acids. The V end was cut by 7 bases, the J end by 0 bases, with 10 bases between. Here the CDR3 reads CASNGGRSGANVLTF. CDR3 in DNA: TGTGCCAGCAATGGCGGGCGCTCTGGGGCCAACGTCCTGACTTTC.

The genes are TRBV18 and TRBJ2-7; 7 bases match TRBD2. CDR3 length: 15 amino acids. With 8 bases clipped from V and 2 bases from J, the junction kept 12 bases outside the gene matches. CDR1 and CDR2 (germline): KGHSH, LQKENI. The CDR3 loop is CASPCSCGRAYEQYF. As DNA, the CDR3 is TGTGCCAGCCCTTGTTCTTGTGGGAGGGCCTACGAGCAGTACTTC.

The chain is built from TRBV5-5 and TRBJ1-2; D unresolved. Trimming removed 5 bases at V and 4 bases at J, with 12 bases between. The germline CDR1 and CDR2 sequences are SGHKS and YYEKEE (reference sequence). This CDR3 contains 13 residues. This chain's CDR3 is CASRSLEGYGYTF. CDR3 nucleotide sequence: TGTGCCAGCAGGTCGCTGGAGGGCTATGGCTACACCTTC.

This clone was seen only a few times. This chain links TRBV5-6 with TRBJ2-2; TRBD1 agrees at 9 bases. V trimming: 0 bases; J trimming: 7 bases; junction bases outside the gene matches: 7. Per germline, CDR1 SGHDT and CDR2 YYEEEE. The CDR3 totals 16 residues. CDR3 residues: CASSLAGQGGSGELFF. The CDR3 DNA sequence: TGTGCCAGCAGCTTGGCGGGACAGGGAGGCAGCGGGGAGCTGTTTTTT.

This clone appeared a few times. V and J are TRBV7-9 and TRBJ2-7; D might be TRBD1 (6 bases). V lost 8 bases and J 7 bases, leaving 21 bases between the germline ends. The CDR3 is 14 residues long. Germline V lookup: CDR1 SEHNR, CDR2 FQNEAQ (reference sequence). CDR3 amino acids: CASAPSGTPGEQYF. In DNA form, the CDR3 reads TGTGCCAGCGCTCCATCCGGGACACCCGGGGAGCAGTACTTC.

The J gene is TRBJ2-7, the V gene TRBV28; D may be TRBD1 (6 bases). Trimming removed 5 bases from V and 6 bases from J, with 11 bases in between. The CDR3 consists of 12 residues. Germline CDR1 MDHEN, CDR2 SYDVKM. The CDR3 reads CASSRQVPEQYF. CDR3 sequence (DNA): TGTGCCAGCAGTCGACAGGTACCCGAGCAGTACTTC. Looking up the rest from reference TRBV28 and TRBJ2-7 gives the full variable domain: DVKVTQSSRYLVKRTGEKVFLECVQDMDHENMFWYRQDPGLGLRLIYFSYDVKMKEKGDIPEGYSVSREKKERFSLILESASTNQTSMYLCASSRQVPEQYFGPGTRLTVT.

This sequence joins TRBV29-1 and TRBJ2-7; 7 bases line up with TRBD1. The junction had 11 bases not matched to a gene; V was cut back by 5 bases and J by 1 base. Germline CDR1 is SQVTM and CDR2 is ANQGSEA. This CDR3 has 15 residues. CDR3 in amino acids: CSVPRWTGNSYEQYF. Here the CDR3 DNA reads TGCAGCGTTCCTCGCTGGACAGGCAATTCCTACGAGCAGTACTTC.

The J gene is TRBJ2-5, the V gene TRBV6-5, with D maybe TRBD1 (6 bases). The CDR3 is 13 residues long. Germline V CDR1 and CDR2: MNHEY, SVGAGI. V was pared by 7 bases and J by 4 bases, with 13 bases between. The CDR3 DNA is TGTGCCAGCACCAGGGGCTTTGGAGAGACCCAGTACTTC. Protein product: CASTRGFGETQYF.